These 30 T cell receptor beta chains share one sample of origin, sequenced in a study of sequential checkpoint blockade in melanoma. Profiled with immunoSEQ multiplex PCR; TCRdb holds only in-frame clones, not every one. In the table there are around 9,600 clones, around three fifths of which are singletons. Documented treatment: randomized to nivolumab then ipilimumab (arm A) or the reverse (arm B). Sequencing was performed on CD8+ T cells sorted from blood (inferred from file names), taken from a patient given nivolumab and ipilimumab in sequence. These TCRs come from a human donor with melanoma.

V is TRBV16 and J is TRBJ1-2; D remains unclear. Germline CDR1 reads KGHSY; CDR2 reads FQNENV. CDR3 length: 14 amino acids. V lost 4 bases and J lost 7, with 16 bases in between. This CDR3 is CASSPNPRGGGYTF. DNA for the CDR3: TGTGCCAGCAGCCCTAATCCCCGAGGAGGTGGCTACACCTTC.

This clone was found a few times. V and J are TRBV27 and TRBJ2-7, with unresolved D. Trimming removed 2 bases from V and 5 bases from J, with 10 bases in between. The CDR3 is made up of 13 amino acids. Germline-derived CDR1 and CDR2 are MNHEY and SMNVEV (reference sequence). Written as DNA, the CDR3 is TGTGCCAGCAGTTTAAGTGCTAGAAACGAGCAGTACTTC. Translated, it gives CASSLSARNEQYF.

This clone came up once. The rearrangement joins TRBV29-1 to TRBJ2-5; D is possibly TRBD2 (6 bases). This CDR3 is built from 12 residues. The V gene lost 0 bases and the J gene lost 5 bases, with 7 bases spanning the gap. CDR1 and CDR2 (germline): SQVTM, ANQGSEA. The CDR3: CSVEDGGETQYF. CDR3 nucleotide sequence: TGCAGCGTTGAAGACGGAGGGGAGACCCAGTACTTC.

The V call is TRBV6-5, the J call TRBJ2-3; tentatively, D is TRBD2 (6 bases). V was cut by 2 bases and J by 1 base, with 10 bases left in between. The CDR3 length is 15 residues. The germline CDR1 and CDR2 sequences are MNHEY and SVGAGI. CDR3 DNA sequence: TGTGCCAGCAGTTACCTTACGGGGGGCACAGATACGCAGTATTTT. Its protein product is CASSYLTGGTDTQYF.

The chain uses TRBV4-3 and TRBJ2-7, with 8 nucleotides matching TRBD2. V lost 0 bases to trimming and J lost 0 bases; unmatched junction nucleotides: 4. This CDR3 region has 16 residues. Germline V gene lookup returns CDR1 LGHNA and CDR2 YSLEER. This chain's CDR3 is CASSQDLSGGSYEQYF. CDR3 coding DNA: TGCGCCAGCAGCCAAGATCTGAGCGGGGGCTCCTACGAGCAGTACTTC.

V usage is TRBV27 and J usage is TRBJ1-1; D is perhaps TRBD1 (5 bases). There are 15 residues in the CDR3. Germline values: CDR1 MNHEY, CDR2 SMNVEV (reference sequence). V lost 3 bases, J lost 5 bases, and 16 bases lay in between. The CDR3 DNA reads as TGTGCCAGCAGTTTGTCGGGGGAGGGCAAAACTGAAGCTTTCTTT. Amino acids: CASSLSGEGKTEAFF.

V usage is TRBV7-3 and J usage is TRBJ2-3; D might be TRBD1 (6 bases). Germline loops: CDR1 SGHTA, CDR2 FQGTGA. The ends were cut back, 5 bases at V and 2 bases at J, with 14 bases in the middle. The CDR3 has 15 residues. The CDR3 region is CASSPRTAFTDTQYF. For the CDR3, the DNA is TGTGCCAGCAGCCCACGGACAGCCTTCACAGATACGCAGTATTTT.

The chain couples TRBV6-5 to TRBJ1-3; D is undetermined. This CDR3 is 14 amino acids long. With 5 bases removed from V and 6 bases from J, the gap between germline ends came to 14 bases. Germline CDR1 and CDR2: MNHEY and SVGAGI. The CDR3, as DNA: TGTGCCAGCAGTCTCGGGTCCGCCCTAAACACCATATATTTT. It codes for CASSLGSALNTIYF.

The V call is TRBV11-3, the J call TRBJ2-1, with 12 bases lining up with TRBD2. V lost 2 bases and J lost 9; bases outside the gene matches: 2. Per germline, CDR1 SGHNT and CDR2 YENEEA. The CDR3 totals 14 residues. The CDR3 protein is CASSLKLAGGEQFF. The DNA for the CDR3 is TGTGCCAGCAGCTTAAAACTAGCGGGAGGTGAGCAGTTCTTC.

The rearrangement joins TRBV27 to TRBJ2-7; D not certain. V shed 6 bases and J shed 3 bases, with 3 bases lying between them. Germline-derived CDR1 and CDR2 are MNHEY and SMNVEV (reference sequence). This CDR3 region has 10 residues. CDR3 sequence: CASRLYEQYF. DNA of the CDR3: TGTGCCAGCAGACTCTACGAGCAGTACTTC.

This clone came up once. The rearrangement uses TRBV11-1 and TRBJ1-4; 8 bases agree with TRBD1. J was trimmed by 8 bases and V by 7 bases; bases with no gene match: 6. Germline V gene sequence: CDR1 SGHAT, CDR2 FQDESV (reference sequence). There are 13 residues in the CDR3. CDR3 protein: CASTPGGKEKLFF. The CDR3 DNA is TGTGCCAGCACCCCAGGGGGCAAGGAAAAACTGTTTTTT.

In its sample, this clone was seen a few times. The gene calls are TRBV6-4 and TRBJ2-3; TRBD2 aligns across 8 bases. The CDR3 has 15 amino acids. Germline V gives CDR1 MRHNA, CDR2 SNTAGT. After removal of 3 bases from V and 3 bases from J, the junction contained 5 bases not matched to a gene. CDR3: CASSEVSSGTDTQYF. In DNA form, the CDR3 reads TGTGCCAGCAGTGAGGTATCTAGCGGGACAGATACGCAGTATTTT.

This clone was picked up a small number of times. The chain recombines TRBV10-3 with TRBJ1-4; D call uncertain. Germline V CDR1 and CDR2: ENHRY, SYGVKD. V lost 1 base to trimming and J lost 8 bases, with 11 bases between them. There are 14 residues in the CDR3. The CDR3 DNA sequence: TGTGCCATCAGTGAGTTCACAGAGCAAGAAAAACTGTTTTTT. This translates into CAISEFTEQEKLFF.

The chain employs TRBV6-5 and TRBJ2-2; tentative D call: TRBD1 (6 bases). CDR1 MNHEY and CDR2 SVGAGI come from the germline V gene. V lost 5 bases, J lost 6 bases, and 13 bases lay in between. This CDR3 contains 14 residues. The CDR3 spells CASSPQGLAGELFF. The CDR3 nucleotides are TGTGCCAGCAGTCCACAGGGTCTGGCCGGGGAGCTGTTTTTT.

The sample holds a few counts of this clone. This rearrangement joins TRBV6-5 to TRBJ2-7, with a tentative D call TRBD2 (5 bases). Trimming cost V 8 bases and J 7 bases, with 9 bases left between them. The CDR3 covers 10 residues. Germline assignment: CDR1 MNHEY and CDR2 SVGAGI. The CDR3 sequence: CASLGGEQYF. In DNA form, the CDR3 reads TGTGCCAGCCTCGGCGGGGAGCAGTACTTC.

This clone was observed a few times. The V call is TRBV9, the J call TRBJ2-1; perhaps TRBD2 as D (5 bases). CDR1 and CDR2 from the germline V gene are SGDLS and YYNGEE. The ends were cut back, 0 bases at V and 9 bases at J, with 7 bases in the middle. The CDR3 spans 12 residues. In nucleotides, the CDR3 is TGTGCCAGCAGCGTAGAAGGAGGTGAGCAGTTCTTC. Translated, it gives CASSVEGGEQFF.

The V and J genes are TRBV30 and TRBJ2-1, with D possibly being TRBD1 (5 bases). Per germline, CDR1 GTSNPN and CDR2 SVGIG (reference sequence). The CDR3 consists of 13 residues. The V end was cut by 4 bases, the J end by 5 bases, with 12 bases between. The CDR3 DNA is TGTGCCTGGAAATTGAGACAGAACAATGAGCAGTTCTTC. Encoded protein: CAWKLRQNNEQFF.

This sequence joins TRBV4-2 and TRBJ1-1; D is unresolved. Germline V lookup: CDR1 LGHNA, CDR2 YNFKEQ. The CDR3 is 14 residues long. V was clipped by 5 bases and J by 1 base, with 11 bases between them. The CDR3, as DNA: TGTGCCAGCAGCTTGGAGGCTAGGAACACTGAAGCTTTCTTT. This encodes CASSLEARNTEAFF.

Only one count was recorded for this clone. The chain couples TRBV7-6 to TRBJ1-1; D gene uncertain. This CDR3 contains 15 residues. Per germline, CDR1 SGHVS and CDR2 FNYEAQ. V lost 4 bases to trimming and J lost 1 base, with 13 bases between them. The CDR3 protein is CASSSLPGSNTEAFF. DNA of the CDR3: TGTGCCAGCAGCTCCCTTCCCGGGTCGAACACTGAAGCTTTCTTT.

This clone was detected once. This chain uses TRBV28 with TRBJ2-3; the match to TRBD2 covers 7 bases. Germline assignment: CDR1 MDHEN and CDR2 SYDVKM. After removal of 2 bases from V and 4 bases from J, the junction contained 9 bases not matched to a gene. This CDR3 is built from 16 residues. The CDR3 is CASSLINGEGPDTQYF. DNA for the CDR3: TGTGCCAGCAGTTTAATTAATGGGGAGGGCCCAGATACGCAGTATTTT.

V gene TRBV5-5 combines with J gene TRBJ2-7; 11 positions agree with TRBD1. There are 15 residues in the CDR3. The germline gives CDR1 SGHKS, CDR2 YYEKEE (reference sequence). The ends lost 3 bases at V and 3 bases at J; junction bases unmatched: 5. CDR3 protein: CASSSGQGAGYEQYF. Here the CDR3 DNA reads TGTGCCAGCAGCTCCGGACAGGGGGCGGGCTACGAGCAGTACTTC.

This clone was counted a few times. The V and J genes are TRBV6-1 and TRBJ2-7; the match to TRBD2 covers 7 bases. V was clipped by 8 bases and J by 7 bases; unmatched bases: 11. The CDR3 contains 13 residues. Per the germline V gene, CDR1 is MNHNS and CDR2 is SASEGT. The CDR3 DNA follows: TGTGCCAGCGGGACTAATAATTTGGGGGAGCAGTACTTC. Its translation is CASGTNNLGEQYF.

This clone occurred a few times. V gene TRBV27 combines with J gene TRBJ2-1; D is possibly TRBD1 (5 bases). The CDR3 length is 12 residues. Between the trimmed V and J ends, which lost 4 bases and 7 bases, there was a span of 8 bases. CDR1 is MNHEY, CDR2 SMNVEV, per germline (reference sequence). The CDR3 region is CASSSPGNEQFF. Written as DNA, the CDR3 is TGTGCCAGCAGTTCTCCAGGGAATGAGCAGTTCTTC.

The chain has TRBV7-9 and TRBJ1-2, with 7 bases that match TRBD1. This CDR3 spans 15 amino acids. V lost 5 bases and J lost 3; bases outside the gene matches: 9. Per the germline V gene, CDR1 is SEHNR and CDR2 is FQNEAQ (reference sequence). The CDR3 coding sequence is TGTGCCAGCAGCGGAGCGGAGGGGGCTCACTATGGCTACACCTTC. It is translated as CASSGAEGAHYGYTF.

In this sample, this clone turned up a few times. V is TRBV27 and J is TRBJ2-7; D is perhaps TRBD2 (5 bases). Per the germline V gene, CDR1 is MNHEY and CDR2 is SMNVEV (reference sequence). The CDR3 runs 13 residues. V was trimmed by 3 bases and J by 6 bases, leaving 12 bases between them. CDR3 bases: TGTGCCAGCAGTTTTTCGGGGTTGGGCGAGCAGTACTTC. Protein product: CASSFSGLGEQYF.

Judged by abundance, this clone is medium-sized. J is TRBJ1-5 and V is TRBV28; TRBD1 aligns across 7 bases. Trimming at V came to 6 bases and at J to 4 bases, leaving 9 bases not matched to a gene. This CDR3 is built from 15 residues. Germline V lookup: CDR1 MDHEN, CDR2 SYDVKM. The CDR3 reads CASRPDREGNQPQHF. In DNA, the CDR3 is TGTGCCAGCAGACCCGACAGGGAAGGGAATCAGCCCCAGCATTTT.

The CDR3 sequence: CSVDQTSPNEQFF. In DNA, the CDR3 is TGCAGCGTTGATCAGACTAGCCCTAATGAGCAGTTCTTC. The chain has TRBV29-1 and TRBJ2-1; 7 nucleotides line up with TRBD2. This CDR3 contains 13 residues. V gave up 3 bases and J gave up 7 bases; unmatched junction bases: 6. Germline CDR1 and CDR2: SQVTM and ANQGSEA.

Details on this clone: One junction end does not reproduce the germline sequence, and a read error may be involved. The chain joins TRBV4-1 to TRBJ2-3; D is possibly TRBD2 (6 bases). Germline CDR1 and CDR2: MGHRA and YSYEKL. The CDR3 extends over 15 amino acids. CDR3 residues: CASSQGVAATDTQYF. The CDR3 DNA reads TGTGCCAGCAGCCAAGGGGTAGCGGCTACAGATACGCAGTATTTT.

The chain joins TRBV6-5 to TRBJ2-3; the D gene is possibly TRBD2 (5 bases). This CDR3 contains 14 residues. With 2 bases removed from V and 2 bases from J, the gap between germline ends came to 8 bases. CDR1 MNHEY and CDR2 SVGAGI come from the germline V gene. The DNA for the CDR3 is TGTGCCAGCAGTTACGGGAGTCACACAGATACGCAGTATTTT. Its translation is CASSYGSHTDTQYF.

The rearrangement links TRBV28 to TRBJ2-7; TRBD1 matches at 10 bases. Per germline, CDR1 MDHEN and CDR2 SYDVKM. V lost 3 bases and J lost 6; bases outside the gene matches: 5. The CDR3 covers 14 residues. The chain's CDR3 is CASSFGQGGVEQYF. CDR3 in DNA: TGTGCCAGCAGTTTCGGACAGGGGGGCGTCGAGCAGTACTTC.